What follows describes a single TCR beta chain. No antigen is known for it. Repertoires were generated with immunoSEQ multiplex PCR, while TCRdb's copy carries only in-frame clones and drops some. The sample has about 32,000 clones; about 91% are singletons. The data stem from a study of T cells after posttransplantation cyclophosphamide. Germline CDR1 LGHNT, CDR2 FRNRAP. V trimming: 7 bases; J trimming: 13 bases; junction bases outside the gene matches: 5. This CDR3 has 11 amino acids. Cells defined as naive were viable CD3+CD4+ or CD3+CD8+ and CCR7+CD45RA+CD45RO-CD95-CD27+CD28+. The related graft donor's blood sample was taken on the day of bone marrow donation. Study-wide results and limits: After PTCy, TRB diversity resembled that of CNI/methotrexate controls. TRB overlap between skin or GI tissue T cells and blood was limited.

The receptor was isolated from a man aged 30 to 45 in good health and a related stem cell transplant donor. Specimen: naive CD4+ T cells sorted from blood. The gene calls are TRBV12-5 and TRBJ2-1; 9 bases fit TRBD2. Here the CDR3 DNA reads TGTGCTAGTGCCGCTAGCGGGGAACAGTTCTTC. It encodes CASAASGEQFF.